One and the same sample provided the 29 T cell receptor beta chains below, sequenced in a study of Graves' ophthalmopathy and Graves' hyperthyroidism. Amplification of TCR beta CDR3 regions used RNA transcripts. The first round was an RT-PCR with HTBI primers, and the second round was a multiplex PCR. TCRdb re-called the multiplex PCR reads through MiXCR, storing one row per CDR3 protein. The profile covers 500,000 to 600,000 distinct CDR3 sequences, with under 45% appearing a single time and 3.5% to 4.5% taken by the ten largest. Source material: peripheral blood or thyroid tissue (not recorded which). These receptors all come from an adult man with Graves' hyperthyroidism.

This clonotype was recorded at least ten times. This chain links TRBV6-5 with TRBJ1-2, with D unresolved. With 3 bases removed from V and 8 bases from J, the gap between germline ends came to 4 bases. The CDR3 has 10 amino acids. Germline lookup yields CDR1 MNHEY and CDR2 SVGAGI. CDR3 sequence: CASSYDGYTF. The CDR3 DNA follows: TGTGCCAGCAGTTATGACGGCTACACCTTC.

This CDR3 reads CASSRDSLWTGGTQETQYF. CDR3 nucleotide sequence: TGTGCCAGCAGCCGCGACAGCCTTTGGACCGGGGGGACACAAGAGACCCAGTACTTC. The rearrangement uses TRBV2 and TRBJ2-5; D possibly corresponds to TRBD2 (7 bases). Trimming took off 6 bases at V and 2 bases at J, with 28 bases between the two ends. Looked up from germline, CDR1 is SNHLY and CDR2 is FYNNEI. The CDR3 totals 19 residues. Variable domain in full (rest from reference TRBV2 and TRBJ2-5): EPEVTQTPSHQVTQMGQEVILRCVPISNHLYFYWYRQILGQKVEFLVSFYNNEISEKSEIFDDQFSVERPDGSNFTLKIRSTKLEDSAMYFCASSRDSLWTGGTQETQYFGPGTRLLVL.

This clonotype was picked up many times. The V and J genes are TRBV5-5 and TRBJ2-7; either TRBD1 or TRBD2 may supply D (5 bases each). V was cut by 0 bases and J by 2 bases, with 12 bases left in between. The CDR3 spans 15 residues. Germline CDR1 reads SGHKS; CDR2 reads YYEKEE (reference sequence). The CDR3 is CASSLVGDQTYEQYF. For the CDR3, the DNA is TGTGCCAGCAGCTTGGTGGGGGACCAAACCTACGAGCAGTACTTC.

The chain is built from TRBV2 and TRBJ2-7; possibly TRBD2 for D (5 bases). Per germline, CDR1 SNHLY and CDR2 FYNNEI. The CDR3 totals 17 residues. The V gene lost 4 bases and the J gene lost 1 base, with 20 bases spanning the gap. The CDR3 sequence: CASSVGEGSMVSYEQYF. CDR3 nucleotides: TGTGCCAGCAGTGTAGGCGAGGGCTCAATGGTGTCCTACGAGCAGTACTTC.

This clonotype was counted many times. V usage is TRBV10-3 and J usage is TRBJ1-5; unclear D gene. The ends were cut back, 4 bases at V and 3 bases at J, with 16 bases in the middle. There are 16 residues in the CDR3. CDR1 ENHRY and CDR2 SYGVKD come from the germline V gene. The CDR3 bases are TGTGCCATCAGTGCCTCGGTAGGAGGGAACAATCAGCCCCAGCATTTT. This translates into CAISASVGGNNQPQHF.

The CDR3 coding sequence is TGTGCCATCAGTGGGGGGGCGGTAGGCAATGAGCAGTACTTC. It codes for CAISGGAVGNEQYF. This chain connects TRBV10-3 to TRBJ2-7; D is tentatively TRBD1 or TRBD2 (6 bases each). The length of the CDR3 is 14 residues. CDR1 and CDR2 from the germline V gene are ENHRY and SYGVKD. V lost 4 bases, J lost 7 bases, and 17 bases lay in between.

The genes are TRBV20-1 and TRBJ2-3, with 10 bases aligning to TRBD2. Trimming took 6 bases from V and 2 from J; bases not matched to a gene: 11. CDR3 length equals 16 residues. Germline-derived CDR1 and CDR2 are DFQATT and SNEGSKA (reference sequence). This chain's CDR3 is CSAPRTSGGDTDTQYF. The DNA for the CDR3 is TGCAGTGCGCCCCGGACTAGCGGAGGAGACACAGATACGCAGTATTTT.

The sample holds many counts of this clonotype. A read error may account for a junction end that differs from germline. This chain links TRBV4-1 with TRBJ1-2; D ambiguous. Per germline, CDR1 MGHRA and CDR2 YSYEKL. The CDR3 covers 13 residues. DNA for the CDR3: TGTGCCAGCAGCCAAGACCTAAACTATGGCTACACCTTC. Amino acid sequence: CASSQDLNYGYTF.

J is TRBJ1-6 and V is TRBV7-2, with D hard to call. Trimming stripped 7 bases from V and 10 bases from J, with 23 bases between. Germline V gene sequence: CDR1 SGHTA, CDR2 FQGNSA. CDR3 length: 16 residues. CDR3 in amino acids: CASNARVEVRRSPLHF. The CDR3 DNA sequence: TGTGCCAGCAACGCCCGGGTGGAGGTTAGGAGATCACCCCTCCACTTT.

The chain has TRBV20-1 and TRBJ1-3; no definite D call. The CDR3 is 18 residues long. In germline, CDR1 is DFQATT, CDR2 SNEGSKA (reference sequence). V lost 3 bases, J lost 2 bases, and 23 bases lay in between. The CDR3 DNA sequence: TGCAGTGCTAGTGGTTTGGTACTGTATCAGGAGCCTGGAAACACCATATATTTT. Protein: CSASGLVLYQEPGNTIYF.

V is TRBV19 and J is TRBJ1-5; 10 bases fit TRBD1. Trimming removed 11 bases from V and 1 base from J; junction bases left unmatched: 17. CDR1 is LNHDA, CDR2 SQIVND, per germline (reference sequence). The CDR3 contains 18 residues. The CDR3, as DNA: TGTGCCTGGAGCGCCGCCGGGACAGGGGTAGGAAGCAATCAGCCCCAGCATTTT. This sequence encodes CAWSAAGTGVGSNQPQHF. Drawing the rest from reference TRBV19 and TRBJ1-5, the complete variable domain is DGGITQSPKYLFRKEGQNVTLSCEQNLNHDAMYWYRQDPGQGLRLIYYSQIVNDFQKGDIAEGYSVSREKKESFPLTVTSAQKNPTAFYLCAWSAAGTGVGSNQPQHFGDGTRLSIL.

V is TRBV15 and J is TRBJ2-3; TRBD2 agrees at 8 bases. The CDR3 loop spans 13 amino acids. Germline V lookup: CDR1 LNHNV, CDR2 YYDKDF (reference sequence). V trimming: 7 bases; J trimming: 5 bases; junction bases outside the gene matches: 5. The CDR3, as DNA: TGTGCCACCACCAGCGGGAGAGGAGATACGCAGTATTTT. Amino acid sequence: CATTSGRGDTQYF.

The chain couples TRBV7-6 to TRBJ1-2; 11 nucleotides agree with TRBD1. This CDR3 region has 17 residues. Germline-derived CDR1 and CDR2 are SGHVS and FNYEAQ. Trimming took 5 bases from V and 4 from J; bases not matched to a gene: 12. The CDR3 DNA follows: TGTGCCAGCAGCCGCAGCGGACAGGGGGCGGCGGGCTATGGCTACACCTTC. This gives the protein CASSRSGQGAAGYGYTF.

This clonotype was detected many times. This chain uses TRBV10-3 with TRBJ2-3; D may be TRBD1 (6 bases). CDR3 size: 14 residues. Deletions cut 2 bases from V and 4 bases from J, with 10 bases between. Per germline, CDR1 ENHRY and CDR2 SYGVKD. DNA of the CDR3: TGTGCCATCAGTGAGGAACAGGGAGCAGATACGCAGTATTTT. This encodes CAISEEQGADTQYF.

This clonotype was picked up a small number of times. The chain combines TRBV5-6 with TRBJ2-2; 7 bases agree with TRBD1. This CDR3 region has 15 residues. The V segment lost 3 bases and the J segment 1 base; nucleotides outside the gene matches: 3. The germline gives CDR1 SGHDT, CDR2 YYEEEE. Written as DNA, the CDR3 is TGTGCCAGCAGCTCCGACAGGGTGAACACCGGGGAGCTGTTTTTT. Its protein is CASSSDRVNTGELFF.

This clonotype was observed many times. The chain uses TRBV29-1 and TRBJ1-5; D perhaps matches TRBD1 (5 bases). The ends were cut back, 6 bases at V and 2 bases at J, with 11 bases in the middle. The CDR3 sequence is 13 residues long. The germline V gene has CDR1 SQVTM and CDR2 ANQGSEA. Written as DNA, the CDR3 is TGCAGCGTGGGGGATGAAGGCAATCAGCCCCAGCATTTT. This gives the protein CSVGDEGNQPQHF.

J is TRBJ1-1 and V is TRBV7-9; 10 nucleotides agree with TRBD1. CDR1 and CDR2 from the germline V gene are SEHNR and FQNEAQ (reference sequence). The V gene end was trimmed by 4 bases and the J gene end by 4 bases; junction bases not matched to a gene: 6. CDR3 length equals 15 residues. The DNA of the CDR3 is TGTGCCAGCAGCTCACGACAGGGGGCGACCACTGAAGCTTTCTTT. Translating it yields CASSSRQGATTEAFF.

This clonotype has a count of ten or more. This chain links TRBV6-5 with TRBJ1-2, with TRBD1 identical over 7 bases. In germline, CDR1 is MNHEY, CDR2 SVGAGI. CDR3 length equals 17 residues. Trimming removed 6 bases from V and 0 bases from J; junction bases left unmatched: 13. The CDR3 DNA reads as TGTGCCAGCAGGACAAGCCGACAGGGCCCAGCTAACTATGGCTACACCTTC. It codes for CASRTSRQGPANYGYTF.

This clonotype showed up just a few times. The V and J genes are TRBV7-6 and TRBJ2-2; tentatively, D is TRBD1 or TRBD2 (5 bases each). Trimming shortened V by 2 bases and J by 6 bases, and 13 bases separated the two germline ends. The germline V gene encodes CDR1 SGHVS and CDR2 FNYEAQ. This CDR3 has 15 residues. The CDR3 DNA reads TGTGCCAGCAGCTTATTGGTTGTGGGACCCGGGGAGCTGTTTTTT. As protein: CASSLLVVGPGELFF.

This clonotype was seen a single time. At one boundary the junction diverges from the germline segment, which might be a read error. V is TRBV10-3 and J is TRBJ1-6; D gene uncertain. Looked up from germline, CDR1 is ENHRY and CDR2 is SYGVKD. The CDR3 is 15 amino acids. The CDR3 is CAISPGRGPLSPLRF. The CDR3 region has the DNA TGTGCCATCAGCCCCGGACGCGGACCGTTATCCCCCCTCCGCTTT.

The V call is TRBV6-1, the J call TRBJ2-7, with a possible D match to TRBD1 (5 bases). Gene TRBJ2-1 matches the end of the DNA better, so the J call may be wrong. Germline V gene data show CDR1 as MNHNS and CDR2 as SASEGT. The CDR3 length is 13 residues. CDR3 protein: CASSLAGNNEQFF. In DNA form, the CDR3 reads TGTGCCAGCAGTTTAGCAGGGAACAATGAGCAGTTCTTC.

The chain combines TRBV7-9 with TRBJ2-7, with TRBD2 identical over 7 bases. The CDR3 has 17 amino acids. The trim removed 1 base at V and 3 bases at J, leaving 12 bases unmatched. Germline CDR1 reads SEHNR; CDR2 reads FQNEAQ (reference sequence). In DNA, the CDR3 is TGTGCCAGCAGCTTAGATTCTGGGGATGGGGGGGACTACGAGCAGTACTTC. Amino acids: CASSLDSGDGGDYEQYF. Full variable domain (remainder filled in from reference TRBV7-9 and TRBJ2-7): DTGVSQNPRHKITKRGQNVTFRCDPISEHNRLYWYRQTLGQGPEFLTYFQNEAQLEKSRLLSDRFSAERPKGSFSTLEIQRTEQGDSAMYLCASSLDSGDGGDYEQYFGPGTRLTVT.

V is TRBV9 and J is TRBJ1-1; 7 nucleotides match TRBD1. CDR3 length: 13 amino acids. CDR1 and CDR2 (germline): SGDLS, YYNGEE. V shed 4 bases and J 8 bases; nucleotides not matched to a gene: 8. The CDR3 DNA is TGTGCCAGCAGCTCCCGCCCGGGACAGGAAGCTTTCTTT. It specifies CASSSRPGQEAFF.

This rearrangement joins TRBV25-1 to TRBJ1-5; 11 positions agree with TRBD1. Trimming took 4 bases from V and 6 from J; bases not matched to a gene: 2. From germline, CDR1 is MGHDK and CDR2 SYGVNS. The CDR3 is 14 amino acids. CDR3 in amino acids: CASSGTGGTQPQHF. CDR3 nucleotides: TGTGCCAGCAGTGGGACAGGGGGCACTCAGCCCCAGCATTTT.

The CDR3 sequence: CASSFGRVGEKLFF. CDR3 nucleotide sequence: TGTGCCAGCAGTTTTGGTAGGGTCGGCGAAAAACTGTTTTTT. The chain joins TRBV12-3 or TRBV12-4 to TRBJ1-4, with D hard to call. The CDR3 is 14 residues long. V shed 3 bases and J shed 8 bases, with 13 bases lying between them.

This clonotype was recorded many times. V is TRBV3-1 and J is TRBJ2-5; D not resolved. This CDR3 region has 16 residues. Trimming took off 2 bases at V and 0 bases at J, with 13 bases between the two ends. Germline V lookup: CDR1 LGHDT, CDR2 YNNKEL (reference sequence). The CDR3 loop is CASSQPLDVYQETQYF. The CDR3 DNA reads TGTGCCAGCAGCCAACCCCTTGACGTGTACCAAGAGACCCAGTACTTC.

The table lists this clonotype with many counts. This sequence joins TRBV25-1 and TRBJ1-2, with D unresolved. Germline lookup yields CDR1 MGHDK and CDR2 SYGVNS. There are 12 residues in the CDR3. Trimming pared 8 bases from V and 5 bases from J, leaving 12 bases between. The CDR3 loop is CASLSGRYGYTF. The CDR3 DNA reads TGTGCCAGCCTTAGTGGGCGGTATGGCTACACCTTC.

This sequence joins TRBV7-8 and TRBJ1-6; no firm D call. V was cut by 0 bases and J by 12 bases, with 6 bases left in between. CDR1 and CDR2 from the germline V gene are SGHVS and FQNEAQ. CDR3 length: 12 amino acids. CDR3 DNA sequence: TGTGCCAGCAGCTTAGCGCCGAAACCCCTCCACTTT. The encoded protein is CASSLAPKPLHF.

This chain connects TRBV19 to TRBJ2-6, with 7 bases matching TRBD1. CDR1 LNHDA and CDR2 SQIVND come from the germline V gene (reference sequence). The CDR3 sequence is 17 residues long. V gave up 3 bases and J gave up 4 bases; unmatched junction bases: 9. CDR3 nucleotide sequence: TGTGCCAGTAGTATTTGGGCTACAGGGGCGGGGGCCAACGTCCTGACTTTC. Translating it yields CASSIWATGAGANVLTF.